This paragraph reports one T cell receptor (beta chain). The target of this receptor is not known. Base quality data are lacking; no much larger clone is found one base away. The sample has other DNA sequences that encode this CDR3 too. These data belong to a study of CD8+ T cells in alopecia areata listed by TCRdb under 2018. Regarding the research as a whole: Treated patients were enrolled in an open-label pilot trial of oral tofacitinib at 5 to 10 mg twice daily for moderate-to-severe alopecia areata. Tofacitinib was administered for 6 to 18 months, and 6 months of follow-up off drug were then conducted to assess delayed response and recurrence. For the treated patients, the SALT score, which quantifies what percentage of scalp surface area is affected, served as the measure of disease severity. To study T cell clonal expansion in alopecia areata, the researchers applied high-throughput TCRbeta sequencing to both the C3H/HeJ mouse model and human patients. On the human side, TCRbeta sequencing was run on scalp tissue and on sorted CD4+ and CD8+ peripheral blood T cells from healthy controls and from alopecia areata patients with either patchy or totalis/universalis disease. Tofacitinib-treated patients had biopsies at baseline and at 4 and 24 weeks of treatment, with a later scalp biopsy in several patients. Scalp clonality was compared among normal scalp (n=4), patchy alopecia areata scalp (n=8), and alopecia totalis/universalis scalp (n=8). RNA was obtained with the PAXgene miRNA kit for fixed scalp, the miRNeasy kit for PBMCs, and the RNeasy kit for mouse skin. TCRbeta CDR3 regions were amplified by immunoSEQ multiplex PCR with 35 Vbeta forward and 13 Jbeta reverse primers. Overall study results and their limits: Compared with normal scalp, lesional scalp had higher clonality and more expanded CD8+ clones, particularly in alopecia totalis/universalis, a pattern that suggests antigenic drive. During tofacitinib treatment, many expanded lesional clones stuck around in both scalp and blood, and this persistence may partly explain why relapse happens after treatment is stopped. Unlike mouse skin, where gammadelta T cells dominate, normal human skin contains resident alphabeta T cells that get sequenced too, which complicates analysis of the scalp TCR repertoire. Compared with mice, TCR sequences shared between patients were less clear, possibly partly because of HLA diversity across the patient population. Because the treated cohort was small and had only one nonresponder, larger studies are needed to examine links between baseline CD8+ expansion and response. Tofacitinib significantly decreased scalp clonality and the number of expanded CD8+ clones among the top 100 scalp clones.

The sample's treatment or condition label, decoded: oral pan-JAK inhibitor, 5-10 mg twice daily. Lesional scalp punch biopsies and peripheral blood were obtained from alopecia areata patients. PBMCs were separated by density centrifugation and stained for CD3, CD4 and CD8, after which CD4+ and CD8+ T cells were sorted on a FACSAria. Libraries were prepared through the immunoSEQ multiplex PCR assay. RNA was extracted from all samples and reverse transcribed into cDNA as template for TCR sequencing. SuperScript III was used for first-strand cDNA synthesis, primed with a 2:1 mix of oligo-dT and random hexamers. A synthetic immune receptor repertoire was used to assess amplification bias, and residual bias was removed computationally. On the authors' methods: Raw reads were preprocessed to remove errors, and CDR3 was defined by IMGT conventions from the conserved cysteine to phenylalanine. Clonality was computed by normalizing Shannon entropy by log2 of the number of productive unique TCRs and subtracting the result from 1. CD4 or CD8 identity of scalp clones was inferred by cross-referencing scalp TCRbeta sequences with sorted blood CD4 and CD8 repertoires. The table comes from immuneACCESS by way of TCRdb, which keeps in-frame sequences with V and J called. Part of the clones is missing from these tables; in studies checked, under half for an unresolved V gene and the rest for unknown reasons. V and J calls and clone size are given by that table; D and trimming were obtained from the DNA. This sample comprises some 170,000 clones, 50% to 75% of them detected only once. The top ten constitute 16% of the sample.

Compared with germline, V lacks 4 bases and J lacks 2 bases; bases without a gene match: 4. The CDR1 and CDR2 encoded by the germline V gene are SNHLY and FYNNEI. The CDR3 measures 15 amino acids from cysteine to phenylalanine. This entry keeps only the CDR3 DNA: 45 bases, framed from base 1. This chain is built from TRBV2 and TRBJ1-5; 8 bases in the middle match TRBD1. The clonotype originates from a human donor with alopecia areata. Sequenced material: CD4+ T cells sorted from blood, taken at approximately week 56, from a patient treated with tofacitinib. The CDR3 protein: CASSVQGAGNQPQHF. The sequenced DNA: TGTGCCAGCAGTGTTCAGGGGGCCGGCAATCAGCCCCAGCATTTT.